This paragraph reports one TCR beta chain. Clones were sequenced by immunoSEQ multiplex PCR, and TCRdb holds only the in-frame ones, with some missing. The sample lists roughly 110,000 clones; roughly nine tenths were seen once. This CDR3 spans 17 amino acids. V lost 7 bases, J lost 4 bases, and 9 bases stayed unmatched. In germline, CDR1 is MDHEN, CDR2 SYDVKM. This sample stems from a study of T cell responses to AZD1222 COVID-19 vaccine. This sequence joins TRBV28 and TRBJ1-6; 11 bases map to TRBD1. Sequenced material: peripheral blood, taken on day 0 of AZD1222 vaccination. This TCR was recovered from an adult in good health. DNA of the CDR3: TGTGCCAGCATCAGGACAGGGGGCGCGGGGTATAATTCACCCCTCCACTTT. It yields the protein CASIRTGGAGYNSPLHF.